This T cell receptor (beta chain) was captured by sequencing in a study of blood T cell repertoires in COVID-19. In the study overall: From the United States, Italy and Spain came samples of acute and convalescent COVID-19. Sample material is recorded as cDNA or gDNA derived from T cells, B-cell-depleted T cells, or PBMCs.

The V gene's germline CDR1 is KGHSH and CDR2 LQKENI. This CDR3 is 17 amino acids long. The germline V and J ends were trimmed by 2 bases and 0 bases, with 13 bases remaining between them. As handled by the study authors: Reference gene primer amplification in the assay estimated nucleated cell counts. The assay was immunoSEQ multiplex PCR, and TCRdb's table has in-frame clones only and misses some. D and trimming were read from the DNA, whereas the V and J calls and clone size are those reported in that table. The sample gives around 370,000 clones, 85% to 90% of which show up once; 6.5% to 8% is in the top ten.

J is TRBJ1-4 and V is TRBV18; D gene ambiguous. The sample taken for sequencing was peripheral blood. The origin of this receptor is a man aged 18 to 30 with active or convalescent COVID-19. The CDR3 loop reads CASSPWETDATNEKLFF. The CDR3 nucleotides read TGTGCCAGCTCACCATGGGAGACTGATGCAACTAATGAAAAACTGTTTTTT.